This entry concerns a single T cell receptor (beta chain). As yet, its antigen is unknown. With 4 bases removed from V and 0 bases from J, the gap between germline ends came to 13 bases. Germline V lookup: CDR1 SQVTM, CDR2 ANQGSEA. The CDR3 has 15 amino acids. This record comes from a study of regulatory and conventional T cells in RAG deficiency. Assay: immunoSEQ multiplex PCR; the TCRdb copy retains only in-frame clones and omits some. Of some 30,000 clones in the sample, 85% to 90% are singletons; the top ten hold 5% to 5.5%. Study results and caveats: Omenn syndrome and CID/AS patients had 80 to 100-fold fewer unique Treg TCR beta sequences, versus roughly 9.6-fold elsewhere. Patient subsets had shorter CDR3s; Omenn Treg-Tconv overlap exceeded 75%. RAG-deficient patients showed markedly lower Shannon entropy and higher Simpson indices than control T-cell subsets.

A further study also used this sample, focusing on regulatory T cells. From that second work: Amplification used 52 TRBV primers and 13 TRBJ primers. Skewed V and J usage and few unique V-J pairs marked patient repertoires, most in Tregs.

This TCR was sampled from a human donor in good health. The sample consisted of CD8+ T cells sorted from blood. V is TRBV29-1 and J is TRBJ2-1; TRBD1 is a possible D gene (6 bases). CDR3 in amino acids: CSVAGQQSSYNEQFF. CDR3 coding DNA: TGCAGCGTTGCCGGACAGCAAAGCTCCTACAATGAGCAGTTCTTC.